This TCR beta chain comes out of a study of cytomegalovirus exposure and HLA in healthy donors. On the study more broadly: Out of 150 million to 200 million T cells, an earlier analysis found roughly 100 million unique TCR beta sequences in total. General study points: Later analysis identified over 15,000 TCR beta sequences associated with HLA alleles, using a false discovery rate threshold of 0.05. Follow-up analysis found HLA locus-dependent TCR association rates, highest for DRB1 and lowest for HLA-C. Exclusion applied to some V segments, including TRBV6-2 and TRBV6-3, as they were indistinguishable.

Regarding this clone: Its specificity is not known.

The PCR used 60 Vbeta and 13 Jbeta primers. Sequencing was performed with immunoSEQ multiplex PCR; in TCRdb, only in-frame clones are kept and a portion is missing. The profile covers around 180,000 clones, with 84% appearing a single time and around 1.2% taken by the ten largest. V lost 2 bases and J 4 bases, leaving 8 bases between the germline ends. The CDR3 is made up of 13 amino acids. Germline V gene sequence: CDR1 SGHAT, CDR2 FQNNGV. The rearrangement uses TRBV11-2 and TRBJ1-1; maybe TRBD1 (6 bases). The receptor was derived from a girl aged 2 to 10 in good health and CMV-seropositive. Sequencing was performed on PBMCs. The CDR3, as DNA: TGTGCCAGCAGCTTATCAGGGGCCACTGAAGCTTTCTTT. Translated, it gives CASSLSGATEAFF.